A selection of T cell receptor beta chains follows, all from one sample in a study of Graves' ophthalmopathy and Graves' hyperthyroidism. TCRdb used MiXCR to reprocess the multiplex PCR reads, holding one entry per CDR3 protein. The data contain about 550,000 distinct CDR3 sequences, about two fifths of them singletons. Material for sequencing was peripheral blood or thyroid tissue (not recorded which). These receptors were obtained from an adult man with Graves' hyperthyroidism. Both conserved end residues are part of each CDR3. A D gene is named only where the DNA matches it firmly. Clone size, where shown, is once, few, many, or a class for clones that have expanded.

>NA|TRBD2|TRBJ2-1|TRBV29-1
TGCAGCGTTGTGGCTAGCGGGAGTGTTGAGCAGTTCTTC
CSVVASGSVEQFF
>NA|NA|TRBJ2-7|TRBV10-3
TGTGCCATCCGAGCCTCCTACGAGCAGTACTTC
CAIRASYEQYF
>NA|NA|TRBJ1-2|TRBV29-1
TGCAGCGTTGTGAGGCAGAGCTATGGCTACACCTTC
CSVVRQSYGYTF
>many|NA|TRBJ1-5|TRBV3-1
TGTGCCAGCAGCCAAGGGCGGAGTAGCAATCAGCCCCAGCATTTT
CASSQGRSSNQPQHF
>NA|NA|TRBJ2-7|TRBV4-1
TGCGCCAGCAGCCAAGATAGGGACACTTACAATGAGCAGTACTTC
CASSQDRDTYNEQYF
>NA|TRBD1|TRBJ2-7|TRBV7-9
TGTGCCAGCAGCACGGGACAGGGGGCCGACTACGAGCAGTACTTC
CASSTGQGADYEQYF
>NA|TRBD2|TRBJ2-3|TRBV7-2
TGTGCCAGCAGCCGTAGCGGGGGGGCGGTGGATACGCAGTATTTT
CASSRSGGAVDTQYF
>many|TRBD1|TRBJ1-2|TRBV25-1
TGTGCCAGCAGTGGAGGACGACAGGGGGTTGCTAACTATGGCTACACCTTC
CASSGGRQGVANYGYTF
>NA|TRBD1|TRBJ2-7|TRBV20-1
TGCAGTGCTAAGGACAGGGGGCTAGCGCTCTACGAGCAGTACTTC
CSAKDRGLALYEQYF
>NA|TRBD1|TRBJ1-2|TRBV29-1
TGCAGCGTTGAAGGAATTGGGACAGGGGTCGTGCACACCTTC
CSVEGIGTGVVHTF
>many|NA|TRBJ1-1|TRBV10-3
TGTGCCATCACTCAGGGTCAGGGGAACACTGAAGCTTTCTTT
CAITQGQGNTEAFF
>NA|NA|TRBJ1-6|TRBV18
TGTGCCAGCTCACCCCTTGATGTTTCGAATTCACCCCTCCACTTT
CASSPLDVSNSPLHF
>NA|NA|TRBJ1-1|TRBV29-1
TGCAGCGTTGTGTGGCCGGGGAACAGTGGAAGGATCCCGAACACTGAAGCTTTCTTT
CSVVWPGNSGRIPNTEAFF
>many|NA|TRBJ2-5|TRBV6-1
TGTGCCAGCAGTGATTACAGGCCCCAAGAGACCCAGTACTTC
CASSDYRPQETQYF
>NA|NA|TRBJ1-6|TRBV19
TGTGCCAGTAGTACCGGACAGCATTATTCACCCCTCCACTTT
CASSTGQHYSPLHF
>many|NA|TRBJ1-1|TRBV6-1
TGTGCCAGCAGTGAACTATCGCGGAACACTGAAGCTTTCTTT
CASSELSRNTEAFF
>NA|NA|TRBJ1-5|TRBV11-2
TGTGCCAGCAGCCCCCAGGGGAATCACGGTCAGCCCCAGCATTTT
CASSPQGNHGQPQHF
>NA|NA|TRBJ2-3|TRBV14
TGTGCCAGCAGCCCAACTATGGCAGATACGCAGTATTTT
CASSPTMADTQYF
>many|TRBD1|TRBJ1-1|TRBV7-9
TGCGCCAGCAGGTTGGGACAGAGGATGAACACTGAAGCTTTCTTT
CASRLGQRMNTEAFF
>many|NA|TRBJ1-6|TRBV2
TGTGCCAGACGGGACGGCTATAATTCACCCCTCCACTTT
CARRDGYNSPLHF